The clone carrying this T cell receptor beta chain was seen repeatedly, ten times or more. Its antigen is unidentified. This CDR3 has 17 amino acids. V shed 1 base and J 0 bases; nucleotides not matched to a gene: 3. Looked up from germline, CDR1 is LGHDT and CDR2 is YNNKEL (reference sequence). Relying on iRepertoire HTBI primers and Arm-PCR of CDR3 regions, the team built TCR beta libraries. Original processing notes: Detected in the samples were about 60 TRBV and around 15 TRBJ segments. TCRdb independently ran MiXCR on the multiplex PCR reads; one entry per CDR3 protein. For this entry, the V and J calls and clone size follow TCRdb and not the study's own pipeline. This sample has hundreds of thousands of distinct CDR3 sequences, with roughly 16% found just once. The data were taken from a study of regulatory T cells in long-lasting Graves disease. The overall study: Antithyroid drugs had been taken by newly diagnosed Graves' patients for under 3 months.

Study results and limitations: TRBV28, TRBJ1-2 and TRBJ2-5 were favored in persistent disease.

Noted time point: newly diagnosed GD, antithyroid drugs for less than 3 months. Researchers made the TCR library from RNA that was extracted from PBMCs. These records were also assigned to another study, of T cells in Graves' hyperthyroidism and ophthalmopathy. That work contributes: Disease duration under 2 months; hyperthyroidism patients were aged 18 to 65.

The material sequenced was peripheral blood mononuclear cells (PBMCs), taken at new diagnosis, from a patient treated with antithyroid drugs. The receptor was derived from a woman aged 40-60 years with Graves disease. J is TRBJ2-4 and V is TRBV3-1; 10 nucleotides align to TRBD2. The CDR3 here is CASSQVASGGAKNIQYF. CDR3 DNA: TGTGCCAGCAGCCAAGTGGCTAGCGGGGGAGCCAAAAACATTCAGTACTTC. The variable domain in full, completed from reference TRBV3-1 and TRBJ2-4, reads DTAVSQTPKYLVTQMGNDKSIKCEQNLGHDTMYWYKQDSKKFLKIMFSYNNKELIINETVPNRFSPKSPDKAHLNLHINSLELGDSAVYFCASSQVASGGAKNIQYFGAGTRLSVL.